This T cell receptor beta chain was retrieved from a study of blood T cell repertoires in COVID-19. Study background: Some COVID-19 samples were acute and others convalescent; all came from the United States, Italy and Spain. Sources were T cells, B-cell-depleted T cells, or PBMCs; the material itself was cDNA or gDNA.

Per the germline V gene, CDR1 is KGHSY and CDR2 is FQNENV. The CDR3 is made up of 14 amino acids. With V trimmed by 3 bases and J by 7 bases, 6 bases remained unmatched. Per the study methods: Amplification with reference gene primers provided the estimates of nucleated cell counts. The assay was immunoSEQ multiplex PCR, and TCRdb's table has in-frame clones only and misses some. V and J calls and clone size are copied from that table; D and trimming were computed from the DNA. The sample includes under 250,000 clones, 84% of them seen just once. The TCR was taken from a woman aged 45 to 65 with active or convalescent COVID-19. Sequenced material: peripheral blood. This chain uses TRBV16 with TRBJ1-5; 7 positions agree with TRBD1. The DNA for the CDR3 is TGTGCCAGCAGCCATGACAGGGCAGGACAGCCCCAGCATTTT. Translation: CASSHDRAGQPQHF.